This TCR beta chain was captured in a study of tumor and adjacent non-tumor tissue in lung cancer. No cell sorting was done before RNA was extracted from the tissue. The normal lung tissue was taken more than 3 cm from the tumor edge. CDR1 and CDR2 from the germline V gene are SGHAT and FQDESV (reference sequence). The CDR3 covers 14 residues. The library came from three nested PCR rounds adapted from ARM-PCR protocols. TCRdb reprocessed the multiplex PCR reads via MiXCR and lists one record per CDR3 protein. This repertoire shows fewer than 75,000 distinct CDR3 sequences, 76% found once; its top ten account for 40% to 55%.

The TCR originated in a man aged 55 to 70 with non-small cell lung cancer. The sample was distant non-tumor lung tissue. The chain has TRBV11-1 and TRBJ2-5; D gene unclear. The closer fit of TRBJ2-1 to the DNA end suggests the J call may be wrong. The CDR3 here is CASSKETYLETQFF. CDR3 DNA: TGTGCCAGCAGCAAAGAGACGTACCTAGAGACCCAGTTCTTC.